The present TCR beta chain was sequenced within a study of OX40 agonist ivuxolimab in advanced cancers. Study as a whole: Every 2 weeks, patients received ivuxolimab intravenously, dosed at 0.01 to 10 mg/kg.

This table comes from immunoSEQ multiplex PCR, and its TCRdb copy is limited to in-frame clones, with some not included. The profile shows around 86,000 clones, around 93% of them singletons. Germline CDR1 is LNHDA and CDR2 is SQIVND (reference sequence). Trimming took 3 bases from V and 2 from J, leaving 12 bases between them. This CDR3 region has 15 residues. Sequencing used CD4+ or CD8+ T cells sorted from blood, obtained in a trial of the OX40 agonist ivuxolimab. The clonotype comes from an adult with an advanced solid tumor such as melanoma, head and neck, liver or kidney cancer. The chain carries TRBV19 and TRBJ2-3, with D uncertain. The CDR3 region is CASSISSVTTDTQYF. The CDR3 bases are TGTGCCAGTAGTATCTCGTCGGTCACCACAGATACGCAGTATTTT.